This passage covers 28 T cell receptor beta chains from one sample sequenced in a study of blood T cell repertoires in COVID-19. Libraries were prepared by immunoSEQ multiplex PCR; TCRdb keeps only in-frame clonotypes and omits some of them. This sample has 25,000 or so clones, with 65% to 90% found just once. The sample was peripheral blood. Receptor source: an older man with active COVID-19.

This clone ranks as medium-sized. The chain is built from TRBV27 and TRBJ1-5; D possibly corresponds to TRBD1 (5 bases). The CDR3 is made up of 14 amino acids. The ends were cut back, 4 bases at V and 2 bases at J, with 9 bases in the middle. The germline CDR1 and CDR2 sequences are MNHEY and SMNVEV (reference sequence). CDR3 in amino acids: CASSWGEGNQPQHF. DNA of the CDR3: TGTGCCAGCAGTTGGGGGGAGGGCAATCAGCCCCAGCATTTT.

The chain recombines TRBV18 with TRBJ2-6; TRBD1 matches at 7 bases. The CDR3 extends over 17 amino acids. After removal of 2 bases from V and 0 bases from J, the junction contained 4 bases not matched to a gene. CDR1 is KGHSH and CDR2 is LQKENI in the germline V gene. CDR3 coding DNA: TGTGCCAGCTCACCAAAGGGGGCAAGCTCTGGGGCCAACGTCCTGACTTTC. Translated: CASSPKGASSGANVLTF.

The V and J genes are TRBV6-5 and TRBJ2-5, with a tentative D call TRBD1 (5 bases). Trimming removed 6 bases at V and 2 bases at J, with 10 bases between. Germline values: CDR1 MNHEY, CDR2 SVGAGI. The CDR3 is 13 residues long. In DNA, the CDR3 is TGTGCCAGCAGCTCAGGGTATCAAGAGACCCAGTACTTC. It yields the protein CASSSGYQETQYF.

V is TRBV2 and J is TRBJ2-7; D is ambiguous. This CDR3 region has 14 residues. V lost 5 bases to trimming and J lost 3 bases, with 14 bases between them. From germline, CDR1 is SNHLY and CDR2 FYNNEI. The CDR3 sequence: CASSFADLDYEQYF. For the CDR3, the DNA is TGTGCCAGCAGTTTTGCCGATTTAGACTACGAGCAGTACTTC.

The CDR3 nucleotides read TGTGCCAGCAGCGTAGACGGGACAGGGGGGACCAATGAGCAGTTCTTC. Amino acid sequence: CASSVDGTGGTNEQFF. The chain is built from TRBV9 and TRBJ2-1, with 11 bases aligning to TRBD1. The CDR3 runs to 16 residues. Germline CDR1 is SGDLS and CDR2 is YYNGEE. J lost 6 bases, V lost 0 bases, and 5 bases had no gene match.

The CDR3 loop is CASSLTGPYEQYF. Written as DNA, the CDR3 is TGTGCCAGCAGTTTGACGGGTCCCTACGAGCAGTACTTC. This chain joins TRBV5-4 and TRBJ2-7; D is undetermined. The germline V gene has CDR1 SGHNT and CDR2 YYREEE (reference sequence). Trimming took off 5 bases at V and 2 bases at J, with 11 bases between the two ends. The CDR3 spans 13 residues. Combining the CDR3 with reference TRBV5-4 and TRBJ2-7 gives the whole variable domain ETGVTQSPTHLIKTRGQQVTLRCSSQSGHNTVSWYQQALGQGPQFIFQYYREEENGRGNFPPRFSGLQFPNYSSELNVNALELDDSALYLCASSLTGPYEQYFGPGTRLTVT.

CDR3 sequence: CASSQDRFNSPLHF. The CDR3 region has the DNA TGCGCCAGCAGCCAAGATCGGTTTAATTCACCCCTCCACTTT. V is TRBV4-1 and J is TRBJ1-6; D gene uncertain. CDR3 length: 14 amino acids. Per the germline V gene, CDR1 is MGHRA and CDR2 is YSYEKL. V lost 0 bases, J lost 6 bases, and 6 bases lay in between.

Comments on this clone: The germline gene is not matched at one end of the junction; a read error may be the cause. The chain recombines TRBV2 with TRBJ1-4; 10 nucleotides match TRBD1. CDR3 size: 15 residues. Looked up from germline, CDR1 is SNHLY and CDR2 is FYNNEI. CDR3 amino acids: CASREGTGVDEKLFF. The CDR3 DNA follows: TGTGCCAGCAGAGAAGGGACAGGGGTCGATGAAAAACTGTTTTTT.

The gene calls are TRBV28 and TRBJ2-1, with unresolved D. CDR1 is MDHEN, CDR2 SYDVKM, per germline. V gave up 2 bases and J gave up 1 base, with 18 bases separating them. The CDR3 sequence is 18 residues long. CDR3 in amino acids: CASSLASTQTRSYNEQFF. The CDR3 DNA is TGTGCCAGCAGTTTAGCTTCCACCCAGACACGATCCTACAATGAGCAGTTCTTC.

This chain links TRBV5-1 with TRBJ2-6; D is unresolved. Germline CDR1 SGHRS, CDR2 YFSETQ. The V gene lost 5 bases and the J gene lost 2 bases, with 14 bases spanning the gap. The CDR3 spans 16 residues. CDR3 in amino acids: CASSLPDRAGANVLTF. CDR3 nucleotide sequence: TGCGCCAGCAGTCTTCCTGATCGGGCTGGGGCCAACGTCCTGACTTTC. Full variable domain (missing parts from reference TRBV5-1 and TRBJ2-6): KAGVTQTPRYLIKTRGQQVTLSCSPISGHRSVSWYQQTPGQGLQFLFEYFSETQRNKGNFPGRFSGRQFSNSRSEMNVSTLELGDSALYLCASSLPDRAGANVLTFGAGSRLTVL.

The J gene is TRBJ2-3, the V gene TRBV11-2, with 9 bases aligning to TRBD2. J was trimmed by 6 bases and V by 4 bases; bases with no gene match: 11. CDR1 is SGHAT, CDR2 FQNNGV, per germline. This CDR3 is built from 16 residues. The CDR3 here is CASSSNSGGPADTQYF. The CDR3 nucleotides read TGTGCCAGCAGCTCAAATAGCGGGGGTCCCGCGGATACGCAGTATTTT. Together with reference TRBV11-2 and TRBJ2-3, the CDR3 gives the full variable domain: EAGVAQSPRYKIIEKRQSVAFWCNPISGHATLYWYQQILGQGPKLLIQFQNNGVVDDSQLPKDRFSAERLKGVDSTLKIQPAKLEDSAVYLCASSSNSGGPADTQYFGPGTRLTVL.

The CDR3 loop is CASSMGTYQETQYF. Here the CDR3 DNA reads TGCGCCAGCAGTATGGGGACTTACCAAGAGACCCAGTACTTC. This rearrangement joins TRBV5-1 to TRBJ2-5; D is perhaps TRBD2 (6 bases). The CDR3 totals 14 residues. Germline CDR1 and CDR2: SGHRS and YFSETQ. Trimming left V 5 bases short and J 0 bases short, with 11 bases between.

V usage is TRBV19 and J usage is TRBJ1-5; 7 nucleotides align to TRBD1. The CDR3 is 15 residues long. CDR1 and CDR2 (germline): LNHDA, SQIVND (reference sequence). V was clipped by 7 bases and J by 0 bases; unmatched bases: 6. The CDR3 is CASIGTAYSNQPQHF. As DNA, the CDR3 is TGTGCCAGTATCGGGACAGCCTATAGCAATCAGCCCCAGCATTTT. Together with reference TRBV19 and TRBJ1-5, the CDR3 gives the full variable domain: DGGITQSPKYLFRKEGQNVTLSCEQNLNHDAMYWYRQDPGQGLRLIYYSQIVNDFQKGDIAEGYSVSREKKESFPLTVTSAQKNPTAFYLCASIGTAYSNQPQHFGDGTRLSIL.

The chain combines TRBV11-2 with TRBJ2-1; tentatively, D is TRBD2 (5 bases). Trimming removed 5 bases at V and 8 bases at J, with 7 bases between. This CDR3 is built from 11 residues. Per germline, CDR1 SGHAT and CDR2 FQNNGV. CDR3 DNA: TGTGCCAGCAGCGAGAGGGATGAGCAGTTCTTC. Translated, it gives CASSERDEQFF.

This chain joins TRBV2 and TRBJ2-1; D is uncertain. Per the germline V gene, CDR1 is SNHLY and CDR2 is FYNNEI. This CDR3 comprises 13 residues. Trimming removed 1 base from V and 10 bases from J, with 11 bases in between. CDR3 region: CASSEESVGEQFF. CDR3 bases: TGTGCCAGCAGTGAAGAGAGCGTAGGCGAGCAGTTCTTC.

The V and J genes are TRBV6-5 and TRBJ2-7; 7 bases agree with TRBD1. This CDR3 is built from 11 residues. The V gene's germline CDR1 is MNHEY and CDR2 SVGAGI. The V gene end was trimmed by 7 bases and the J gene end by 7 bases; junction bases not matched to a gene: 4. The CDR3 DNA sequence: TGTGCCAGCAAGAACAGGGGAGAGCAGTACTTC. Its protein is CASKNRGEQYF.

The chain is built from TRBV7-3 and TRBJ2-1; D perhaps matches TRBD1 (5 bases). The ends were cut back, 0 bases at V and 5 bases at J, with 11 bases in the middle. CDR3 length equals 15 residues. Per the germline V gene, CDR1 is SGHTA and CDR2 is FQGTGA. DNA of the CDR3: TGTGCCAGCAGCTTAACGGGGCAATCGGACAATGAGCAGTTCTTC. It encodes CASSLTGQSDNEQFF.

J is TRBJ1-1 and V is TRBV3-1 (or the pseudogene TRBV3-2); D not resolved. This CDR3 spans 13 amino acids. Germline CDR1 and CDR2: LGHDT and YNNKEL (reference sequence). V shed 3 bases and J shed 6 bases, with 11 bases lying between them. CDR3 protein: CASSQPRESEAFF. The CDR3 DNA is TGTGCCAGCAGCCAGCCGCGGGAATCTGAAGCTTTCTTT.

This clone was observed once. The rearrangement uses TRBV29-1 and TRBJ1-1; D might be TRBD1 (6 bases). Germline lookup yields CDR1 SQVTM and CDR2 ANQGSEA. The V end lost 1 base, the J end lost 6 bases, and 18 bases lay between the germline ends. This CDR3 has 15 residues. The CDR3 region has the DNA TGCAGCGTTGAAGGTGGTAGGGGGGGCCGGTCTGAAGCTTTCTTT. It specifies CSVEGGRGGRSEAFF.

The V and J genes are TRBV27 and TRBJ1-2; D unclear. The germline V gene encodes CDR1 MNHEY and CDR2 SMNVEV (reference sequence). The V and J ends lost 3 bases and 3 bases respectively, with 8 bases between them. The CDR3 is 13 amino acids. In nucleotides, the CDR3 is TGTGCCAGCAGTTTTACCCAGGACTATGGCTACACCTTC. The encoded protein is CASSFTQDYGYTF.

The J gene is TRBJ1-2, the V gene TRBV27, with D perhaps TRBD1 (6 bases). This CDR3 comprises 12 residues. Trimming stripped 5 bases from V and 5 bases from J, with 9 bases between. Germline V gives CDR1 MNHEY, CDR2 SMNVEV (reference sequence). Here the CDR3 reads CASSPGQYGYTF. The CDR3 DNA is TGTGCCAGCAGTCCTGGACAGTATGGCTACACCTTC.

V gene TRBV6-2 or TRBV6-3 combines with J gene TRBJ1-1; 11 bases agree with TRBD1. The V segment lost 5 bases and the J segment 5 bases; nucleotides outside the gene matches: 4. Germline values: CDR1 MNHEY, CDR2 SVGEGT. The CDR3 loop spans 14 amino acids. As DNA, the CDR3 is TGTGCCAGCAGTAGGACAGGGGGCGCGACTGAAGCTTTCTTT. Amino acid sequence: CASSRTGGATEAFF.

J is TRBJ2-3 and V is TRBV5-5; D possibly corresponds to TRBD2 (5 bases). CDR1 and CDR2 (germline): SGHKS, YYEKEE (reference sequence). The CDR3 is 12 amino acids. V lost 4 bases to trimming and J lost 8 bases, with 11 bases between them. DNA for the CDR3: TGTGCCAGCAGCCTGGGAGAAAGTACGCAGTATTTT. Amino acids: CASSLGESTQYF.

Remarks on this clone: An end of the junction differs from the germline gene, which may be a read error. The CDR3 loop is CAGSLDARNYGYTF. DNA of the CDR3: TGTGCCGGCAGCTTAGATGCGCGTAACTATGGCTACACCTTC. The V and J genes are TRBV11-1 and TRBJ1-2; no firm D call. Germline V gives CDR1 SGHAT, CDR2 FQDESV (reference sequence). The CDR3 runs to 14 residues.

J is TRBJ2-7 and V is TRBV3-1 (or the pseudogene TRBV3-2), with 10 bases matching TRBD2. V shed 0 bases, J shed 6 bases, and the junction held 8 bases outside the gene matches. The CDR3 totals 16 residues. Germline V gives CDR1 LGHDT, CDR2 YNNKEL (reference sequence). The CDR3 here is CASSQEGLAGVSEQYF. The CDR3, as DNA: TGTGCCAGCAGCCAAGAGGGGCTAGCGGGAGTCTCCGAGCAGTACTTC.

This chain joins TRBV4-1 and TRBJ2-7; the D gene is possibly TRBD1 (5 bases). Germline assignment: CDR1 MGHRA and CDR2 YSYEKL. V was trimmed by 0 bases and J by 3 bases, leaving 12 bases between them. There are 15 residues in the CDR3. The CDR3 DNA reads TGCGCCAGCAGCCAAGATGGGGCCCTATACTACGAGCAGTACTTC. Its protein is CASSQDGALYYEQYF.

The V and J genes are TRBV2 and TRBJ1-1; a weak D match, TRBD1 (5 bases). This CDR3 is built from 14 residues. Trimming removed 8 bases at V and 0 bases at J, with 13 bases between. Germline V gene data show CDR1 as SNHLY and CDR2 as FYNNEI. CDR3 region: CASGREQMNTEAFF. In DNA form, the CDR3 reads TGTGCCAGCGGCAGGGAACAGATGAACACTGAAGCTTTCTTT.

This chain joins TRBV2 and TRBJ1-1; the D gene is possibly TRBD1 (5 bases). The CDR3 totals 16 residues. V shed 7 bases and J shed 1 base, with 19 bases lying between them. In germline, CDR1 is SNHLY, CDR2 FYNNEI. The CDR3 nucleotides read TGTGCCAGCATACTCGGTGGGGGAGGGGCGAACACTGAAGCTTTCTTT. Translated, it gives CASILGGGGANTEAFF.